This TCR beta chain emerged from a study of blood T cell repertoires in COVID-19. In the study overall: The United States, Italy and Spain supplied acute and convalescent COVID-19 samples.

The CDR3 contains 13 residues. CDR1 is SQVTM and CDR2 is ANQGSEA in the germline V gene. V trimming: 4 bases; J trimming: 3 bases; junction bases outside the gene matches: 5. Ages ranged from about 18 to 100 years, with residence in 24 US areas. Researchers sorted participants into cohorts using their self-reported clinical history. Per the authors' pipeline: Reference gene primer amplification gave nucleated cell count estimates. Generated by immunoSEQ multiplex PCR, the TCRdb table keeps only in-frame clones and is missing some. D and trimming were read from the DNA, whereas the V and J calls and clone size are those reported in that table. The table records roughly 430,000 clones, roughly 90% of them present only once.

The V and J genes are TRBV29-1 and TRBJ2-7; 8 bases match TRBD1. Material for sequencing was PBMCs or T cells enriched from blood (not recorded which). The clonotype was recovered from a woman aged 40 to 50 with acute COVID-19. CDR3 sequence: CSVVGTGLYEQYF. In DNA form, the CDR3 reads TGCAGCGTTGTAGGGACAGGCCTCTACGAGCAGTACTTC.